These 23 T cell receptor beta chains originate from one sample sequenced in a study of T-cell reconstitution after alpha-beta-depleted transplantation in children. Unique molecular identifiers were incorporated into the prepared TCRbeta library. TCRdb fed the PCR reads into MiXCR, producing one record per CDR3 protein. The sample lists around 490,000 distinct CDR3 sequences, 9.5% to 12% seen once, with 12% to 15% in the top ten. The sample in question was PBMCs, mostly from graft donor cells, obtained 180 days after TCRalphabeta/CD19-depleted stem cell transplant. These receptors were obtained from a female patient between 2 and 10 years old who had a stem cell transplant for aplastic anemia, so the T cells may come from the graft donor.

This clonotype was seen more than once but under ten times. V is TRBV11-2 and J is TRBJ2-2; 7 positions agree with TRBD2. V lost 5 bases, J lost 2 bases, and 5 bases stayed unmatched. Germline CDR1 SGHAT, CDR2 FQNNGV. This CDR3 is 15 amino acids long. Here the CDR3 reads CASSRPGGNTGELFF. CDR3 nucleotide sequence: TGTGCCAGCAGCAGACCGGGGGGTAACACCGGGGAGCTGTTTTTT. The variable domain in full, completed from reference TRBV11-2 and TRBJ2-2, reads EAGVAQSPRYKIIEKRQSVAFWCNPISGHATLYWYQQILGQGPKLLIQFQNNGVVDDSQLPKDRFSAERLKGVDSTLKIQPAKLEDSAVYLCASSRPGGNTGELFFGEGSRLTVL.

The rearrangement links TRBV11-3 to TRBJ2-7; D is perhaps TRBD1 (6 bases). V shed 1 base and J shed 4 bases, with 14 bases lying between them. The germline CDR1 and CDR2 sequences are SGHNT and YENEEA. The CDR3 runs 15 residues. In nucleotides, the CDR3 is TGTGCCAGCAGCTTAGCTGACAGGCCAACGTACGAGCAGTACTTC. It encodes CASSLADRPTYEQYF.

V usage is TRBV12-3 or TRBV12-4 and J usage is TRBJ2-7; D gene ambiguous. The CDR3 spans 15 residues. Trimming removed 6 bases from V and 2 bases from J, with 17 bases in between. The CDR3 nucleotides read TGTGCCAGCAGCCTGGACGTAGCTGTTACCTACGAGCAGTACTTC. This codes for CASSLDVAVTYEQYF.

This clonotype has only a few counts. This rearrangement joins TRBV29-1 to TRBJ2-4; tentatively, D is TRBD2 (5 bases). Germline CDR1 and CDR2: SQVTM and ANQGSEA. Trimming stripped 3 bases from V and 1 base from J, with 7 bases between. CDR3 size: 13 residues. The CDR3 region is CSVERGAKNIQYF. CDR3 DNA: TGCAGCGTTGAGAGAGGGGCCAAAAACATTCAGTACTTC. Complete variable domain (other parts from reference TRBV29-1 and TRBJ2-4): SAVISQKPSRDICQRGTSLTIQCQVDSQVTMMFWYRQQPGQSLTLIATANQGSEATYESGFVIDKFPISRPNLTFSTLTVSNMSPEDSSIYLCSVERGAKNIQYFGAGTRLSVL.

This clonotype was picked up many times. This chain's CDR3 is CAISDRVFNQPQHF. Written as DNA, the CDR3 is TGTGCCATCAGTGACCGGGTTTTCAATCAGCCCCAGCATTTT. This chain uses TRBV10-3 with TRBJ1-5; D is unclear. The CDR3 spans 14 residues. Germline lookup yields CDR1 ENHRY and CDR2 SYGVKD. Deletions cut 3 bases from V and 3 bases from J, with 9 bases between.

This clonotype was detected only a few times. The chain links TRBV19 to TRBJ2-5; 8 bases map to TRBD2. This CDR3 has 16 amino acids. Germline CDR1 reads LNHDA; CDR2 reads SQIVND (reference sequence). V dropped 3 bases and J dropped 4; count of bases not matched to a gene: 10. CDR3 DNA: TGTGCCAGTAGTATTATGCTGGGACTAGGGGCAGAGACCCAGTACTTC. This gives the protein CASSIMLGLGAETQYF.

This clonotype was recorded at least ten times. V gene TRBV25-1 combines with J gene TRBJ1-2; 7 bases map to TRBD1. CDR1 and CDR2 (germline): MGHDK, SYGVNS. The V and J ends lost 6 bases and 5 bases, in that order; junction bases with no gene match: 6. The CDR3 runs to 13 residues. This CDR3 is CASSRTGRYGYTF. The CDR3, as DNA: TGTGCCAGCAGCCGGACAGGCCGGTATGGCTACACCTTC.

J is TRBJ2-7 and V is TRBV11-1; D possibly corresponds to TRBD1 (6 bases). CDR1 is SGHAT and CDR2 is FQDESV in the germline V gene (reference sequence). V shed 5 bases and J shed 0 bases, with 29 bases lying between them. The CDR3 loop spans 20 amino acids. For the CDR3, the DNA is TGTGCCAGCAGCACAACTGAGGGACACCTACTAAGTTTAAGCTCCTACGAGCAGTACGTC. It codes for CASSTTEGHLLSLSSYEQYV.

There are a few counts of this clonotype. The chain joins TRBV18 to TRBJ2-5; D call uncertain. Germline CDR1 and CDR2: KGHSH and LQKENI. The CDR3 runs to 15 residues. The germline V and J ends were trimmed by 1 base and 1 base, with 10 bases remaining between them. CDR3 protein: CASSPLLGFQETQYF. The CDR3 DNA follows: TGTGCCAGCTCACCACTCCTCGGGTTCCAAGAGACCCAGTACTTC. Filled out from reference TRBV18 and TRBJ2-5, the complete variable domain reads NAGVMQNPRHLVRRRGQEARLRCSPMKGHSHVYWYRQLPEEGLKFMVYLQKENIIDESGMPKERFSAEFPKEGPSILRIQQVVRGDSAAYFCASSPLLGFQETQYFGPGTRLLVL.

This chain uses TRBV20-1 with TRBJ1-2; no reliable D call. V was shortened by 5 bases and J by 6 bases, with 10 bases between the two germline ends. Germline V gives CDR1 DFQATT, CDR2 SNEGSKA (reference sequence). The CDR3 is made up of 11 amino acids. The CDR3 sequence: CSAPRRHGYTF. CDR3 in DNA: TGCAGTGCTCCCCGTCGCCATGGCTACACCTTC.

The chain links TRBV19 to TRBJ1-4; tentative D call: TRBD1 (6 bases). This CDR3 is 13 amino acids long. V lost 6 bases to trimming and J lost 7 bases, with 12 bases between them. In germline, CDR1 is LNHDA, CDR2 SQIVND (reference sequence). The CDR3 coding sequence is TGTGCCAGTAGCAGGGGCGACGGTGAAAAACTGTTTTTT. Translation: CASSRGDGEKLFF.

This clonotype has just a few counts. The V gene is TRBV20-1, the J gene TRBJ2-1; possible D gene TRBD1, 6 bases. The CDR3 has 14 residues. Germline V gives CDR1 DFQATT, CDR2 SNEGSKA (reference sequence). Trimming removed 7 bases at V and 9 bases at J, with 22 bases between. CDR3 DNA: TGCAGTGGCGATCCGGGACAAATCCTCTTTGAGCAGTTCTTC. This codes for CSGDPGQILFEQFF.

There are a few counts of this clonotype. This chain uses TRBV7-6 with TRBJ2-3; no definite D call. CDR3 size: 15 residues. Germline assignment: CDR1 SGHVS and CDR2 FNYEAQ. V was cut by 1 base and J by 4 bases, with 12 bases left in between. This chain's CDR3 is CASSLGVSGADTQYF. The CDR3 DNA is TGTGCCAGCAGCTTAGGGGTATCTGGGGCAGATACGCAGTATTTT. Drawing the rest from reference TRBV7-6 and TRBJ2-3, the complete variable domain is GAGVSQSPRYKVTKRGQDVALRCDPISGHVSLYWYRQALGQGPEFLTYFNYEAQQDKSGLPNDRFSAERPEGSISTLTIQRTEQRDSAMYRCASSLGVSGADTQYFGPGTRLTVL.

CDR3 DNA sequence: TGCAGTGCCGGGGGGACTCGGTTGGATACGCAGTATTTT. The encoded protein is CSAGGTRLDTQYF. The rearrangement joins TRBV20-1 to TRBJ2-3, with 7 bases lining up with TRBD2. Germline CDR1 reads DFQATT; CDR2 reads SNEGSKA (reference sequence). The J segment lost 6 bases and the V segment lost 6 bases, leaving 9 bases of the junction unmatched. The CDR3 covers 13 residues.

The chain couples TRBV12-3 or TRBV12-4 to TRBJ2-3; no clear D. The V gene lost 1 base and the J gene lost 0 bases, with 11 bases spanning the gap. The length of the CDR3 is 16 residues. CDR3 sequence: CASSLGSFLSTDTQYF. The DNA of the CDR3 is TGTGCCAGCAGTTTAGGCAGCTTCCTAAGCACAGATACGCAGTATTTT.

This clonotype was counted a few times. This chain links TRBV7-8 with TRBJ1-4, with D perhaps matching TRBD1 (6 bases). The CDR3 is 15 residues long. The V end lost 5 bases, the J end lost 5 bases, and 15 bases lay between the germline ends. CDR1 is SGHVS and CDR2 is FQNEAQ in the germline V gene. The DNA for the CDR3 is TGTGCCAGCAGCGGAAGGGGGGATCCGAATGAAAAACTGTTTTTT. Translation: CASSGRGDPNEKLFF.

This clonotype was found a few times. The CDR3: CASGTGPSSYEQYF. The CDR3, as DNA: TGTGCCAGCGGGACGGGCCCGAGCTCCTACGAGCAGTACTTC. V gene TRBV12-3 or TRBV12-4 combines with J gene TRBJ2-7; tentatively, D is TRBD1 or TRBD2 (5 bases each). The CDR3 extends over 14 amino acids. Trimming removed 8 bases at V and 0 bases at J, with 14 bases between.

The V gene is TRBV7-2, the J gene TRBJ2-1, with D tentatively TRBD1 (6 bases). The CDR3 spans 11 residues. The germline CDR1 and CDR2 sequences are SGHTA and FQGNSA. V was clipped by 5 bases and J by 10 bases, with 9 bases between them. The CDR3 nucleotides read TGTGCCAGCAGCCGTCAGGGGGAGCAGTTCTTC. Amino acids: CASSRQGEQFF.

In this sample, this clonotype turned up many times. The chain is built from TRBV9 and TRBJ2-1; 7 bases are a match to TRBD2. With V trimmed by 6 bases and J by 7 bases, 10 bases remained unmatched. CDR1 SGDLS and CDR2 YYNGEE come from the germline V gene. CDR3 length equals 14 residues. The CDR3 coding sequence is TGTGCCAGCACTCTTACAGCGGGAACAAATGAGCAGTTCTTC. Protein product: CASTLTAGTNEQFF.

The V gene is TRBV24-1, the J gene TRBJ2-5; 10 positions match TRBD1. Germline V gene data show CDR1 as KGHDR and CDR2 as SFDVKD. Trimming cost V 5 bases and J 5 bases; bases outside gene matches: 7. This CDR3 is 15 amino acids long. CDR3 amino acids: CATSVPGQGVETQYF. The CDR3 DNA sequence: TGTGCCACCAGTGTTCCAGGACAGGGGGTTGAGACCCAGTACTTC.

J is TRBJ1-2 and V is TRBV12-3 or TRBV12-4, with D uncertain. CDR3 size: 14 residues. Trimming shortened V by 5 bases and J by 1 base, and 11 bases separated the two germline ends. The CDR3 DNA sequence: TGTGCCAGCAGTGCTGGACGGGTTAACTATGGCTACACCTTC. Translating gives CASSAGRVNYGYTF.

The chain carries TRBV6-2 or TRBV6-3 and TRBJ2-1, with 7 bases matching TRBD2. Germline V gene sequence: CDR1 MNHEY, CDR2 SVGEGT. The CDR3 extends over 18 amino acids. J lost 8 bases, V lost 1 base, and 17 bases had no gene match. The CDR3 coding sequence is TGTGCCAGCAGTTACTGGCAGGCGGGGGACTCGCTCAGAGATGAGCAGTTCTTC. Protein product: CASSYWQAGDSLRDEQFF.

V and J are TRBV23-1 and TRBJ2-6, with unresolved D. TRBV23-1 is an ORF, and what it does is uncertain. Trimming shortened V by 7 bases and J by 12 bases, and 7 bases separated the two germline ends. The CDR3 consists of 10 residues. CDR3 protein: CASMTPVLTF. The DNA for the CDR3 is TGCGCCAGCATGACCCCCGTCCTGACTTTC.